This TCR beta chain was sequenced for a study of T cell responses to AZD1222 COVID-19 vaccine. Study results and caveats: The breadth and depth of Spike-specific TCRs increased once two AZD1222 doses had been given. In a largely white British group with more females than males, clonal diversity was possibly underestimated.

As to this clone: The antigen is not known.

Generated by immunoSEQ multiplex PCR, the TCRdb table keeps only in-frame clones and is missing some. Found here are approximately 67,000 clones, about 80% of them singletons; the top ten hold under 8.5%. The CDR3 loop spans 13 amino acids. V was cut by 10 bases and J by 8 bases, with 20 bases left in between. This TCR was recovered from an adult who received the AZD1222 COVID-19 vaccine. The sample in question was peripheral blood, obtained 28 days after the second AZD1222 dose. The V gene is TRBV12-3 or TRBV12-4, the J gene TRBJ1-2; D is unresolved. This chain's CDR3 is CATSTLTWSGYTF. The CDR3 nucleotides are TGTGCCACCTCAACCCTTACGTGGTCCGGCTACACCTTC.